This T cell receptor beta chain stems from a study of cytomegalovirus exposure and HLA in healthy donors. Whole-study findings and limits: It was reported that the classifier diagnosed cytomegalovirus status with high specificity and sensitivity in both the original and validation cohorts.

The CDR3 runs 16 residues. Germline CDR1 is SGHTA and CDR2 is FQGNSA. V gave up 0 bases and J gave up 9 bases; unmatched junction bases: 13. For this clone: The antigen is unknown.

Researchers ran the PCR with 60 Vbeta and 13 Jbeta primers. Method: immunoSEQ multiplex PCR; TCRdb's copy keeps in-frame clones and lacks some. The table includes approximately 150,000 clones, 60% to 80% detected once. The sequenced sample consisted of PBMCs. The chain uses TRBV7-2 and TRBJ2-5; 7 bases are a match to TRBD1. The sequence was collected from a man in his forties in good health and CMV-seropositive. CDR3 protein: CASSLALGGQGVAQYF. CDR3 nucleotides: TGTGCCAGCAGCTTAGCGTTGGGTGGCCAGGGGGTGGCCCAGTACTTC.